Following are 32 T cell receptor beta chains from one sample sequenced in a study of CD8 T cells in Susac syndrome. Reverse transcription of roughly 0.5 to 1 ug RNA was carried out with random hexamers. TCRdb re-derived calls from the immunoSEQ multiplex PCR reads in MiXCR, one entry per CDR3 protein. The sample carries 160,000 or so distinct CDR3 sequences, under 95% recorded once. Sequences were obtained from CD4+ T cells from PBMCs. Every receptor here comes from a human donor in good health.

The chain combines TRBV7-9 with TRBJ1-5; D remains unclear. Germline V lookup: CDR1 SEHNR, CDR2 FQNEAQ (reference sequence). The CDR3 covers 13 residues. V gave up 1 base and J gave up 6 bases, with 7 bases separating them. CDR3 nucleotide sequence: TGTGCCAGCAGCTTAGTCGACCTTCAGCCCCAGCATTTT. Translating it yields CASSLVDLQPQHF.

The chain employs TRBV19 and TRBJ2-7; 8 bases are shared with TRBD1. J lost 4 bases, V lost 3 bases, and 5 bases had no gene match. Looked up from germline, CDR1 is LNHDA and CDR2 is SQIVND (reference sequence). The CDR3 consists of 14 residues. The chain's CDR3 is CASSIGGQGYEQYF. DNA of the CDR3: TGTGCCAGTAGTATCGGAGGACAGGGTTACGAGCAGTACTTC.

This chain joins TRBV20-1 and TRBJ2-7, with no clear D. The V gene's germline CDR1 is DFQATT and CDR2 SNEGSKA (reference sequence). CDR3 length: 14 residues. V lost 5 bases and J 1 base, leaving 15 bases between the germline ends. The CDR3 loop reads CSACRTQGSYEQYF. CDR3 nucleotide sequence: TGCAGTGCTTGCAGGACGCAAGGTTCCTACGAGCAGTACTTC.

The gene calls are TRBV5-1 and TRBJ2-5; D uncertain. The germline V gene encodes CDR1 SGHRS and CDR2 YFSETQ. The CDR3 covers 14 residues. The V end was cut by 4 bases, the J end by 3 bases, with 13 bases between. The CDR3 bases are TGCGCCAGCAGCGACCTTTCACGCGAAGAGACCCAGTACTTC. It translates to CASSDLSREETQYF.

The J gene is TRBJ1-2, the V gene TRBV7-9, with a weak D call TRBD1 (5 bases). Germline loops: CDR1 SEHNR, CDR2 FQNEAQ (reference sequence). Trimming shortened V by 5 bases and J by 8 bases, and 15 bases separated the two germline ends. This CDR3 has 13 residues. CDR3 region: CASSVMGVGGYTF. Here the CDR3 DNA reads TGTGCCAGCAGCGTAATGGGGGTCGGGGGCTACACCTTC.

This chain links TRBV20-1 with TRBJ2-1; D not certain. The CDR3 spans 15 residues. CDR1 is DFQATT, CDR2 SNEGSKA, per germline (reference sequence). The ends were cut back, 6 bases at V and 0 bases at J, with 15 bases in the middle. CDR3: CSATPWGSSYNEQFF. The CDR3 DNA reads TGCAGTGCAACCCCCTGGGGAAGCTCCTACAATGAGCAGTTCTTC.

The chain couples TRBV6-5 to TRBJ1-2, with TRBD1 as a possible D gene (6 bases). CDR1 is MNHEY, CDR2 SVGAGI, per germline. Trimming pared 2 bases from V and 2 bases from J, leaving 9 bases between. The CDR3 covers 14 residues. The DNA of the CDR3 is TGTGCCAGCAGTTACCACGGACAGAACTATGGCTACACCTTC. This codes for CASSYHGQNYGYTF.

The chain recombines TRBV5-1 with TRBJ2-3; D unresolved. CDR3 size: 14 residues. Trimming removed 4 bases at V and 3 bases at J, with 12 bases between. Germline CDR1 SGHRS, CDR2 YFSETQ. CDR3 amino acids: CASSPGLGTDTQYF. For the CDR3, the DNA is TGCGCCAGCAGCCCTGGGCTAGGGACAGATACGCAGTATTTT.

This chain connects TRBV29-1 to TRBJ2-2; D ambiguous. V dropped 6 bases and J dropped 7 bases, with 18 bases sitting between them. The V gene's germline CDR1 is SQVTM and CDR2 ANQGSEA. This CDR3 has 14 residues. The CDR3 loop reads CSVKGLGIGGELFF. CDR3 nucleotide sequence: TGCAGCGTCAAGGGTTTAGGGATTGGCGGGGAGCTGTTTTTT.

The chain uses TRBV20-1 and TRBJ1-3; TRBD1 is a possible D gene (5 bases). Germline lookup yields CDR1 DFQATT and CDR2 SNEGSKA (reference sequence). This CDR3 has 13 residues. The V end was cut by 6 bases, the J end by 4 bases, with 13 bases between. The CDR3 region is CSARGTSGNTIYF. CDR3 nucleotide sequence: TGCAGTGCCCGGGGGACGTCGGGAAACACCATATATTTT.

The CDR3 DNA is TGTGCCAGTAGCGGACTAGAGTTGGAGACCCAGTACTTC. This encodes CASSGLELETQYF. The V call is TRBV19, the J call TRBJ2-5; 7 bases agree with TRBD2. The CDR3 has 13 residues. V shed 6 bases, J shed 5 bases, and the junction held 6 bases outside the gene matches. Germline loops: CDR1 LNHDA, CDR2 SQIVND (reference sequence).

CDR3 sequence reads: CSALRGQETQYF. DNA for the CDR3: TGCAGTGCGCTCCGGGGCCAAGAGACCCAGTACTTC. The chain links TRBV20-1 to TRBJ2-5, with D perhaps matching TRBD2 (5 bases). Per the germline V gene, CDR1 is DFQATT and CDR2 is SNEGSKA (reference sequence). The CDR3 spans 12 residues. Trimming stripped 6 bases from V and 1 base from J, with 9 bases between.

The chain carries TRBV20-1 and TRBJ2-7; D possibly corresponds to TRBD2 (5 bases). This CDR3 has 16 residues. The germline V gene encodes CDR1 DFQATT and CDR2 SNEGSKA (reference sequence). V lost 0 bases to trimming and J lost 2 bases, with 17 bases between them. The CDR3 sequence: CSAREVGRVFTYEQYF. The CDR3, as DNA: TGCAGTGCTAGAGAGGTAGGGCGGGTCTTTACCTACGAGCAGTACTTC.

The chain uses TRBV18 and TRBJ2-7, with D perhaps assigned TRBD1 or TRBD2 (5 bases each). The CDR3 spans 15 residues. The V and J ends lost 3 bases and 0 bases respectively, with 12 bases between them. Germline CDR1 KGHSH, CDR2 LQKENI. The CDR3 bases are TGTGCCAGCTCACCCCTTAGCGACAGCTCCTACGAGCAGTACTTC. Amino acids: CASSPLSDSSYEQYF.

The gene calls are TRBV19 and TRBJ2-3; 7 bases fit TRBD1. After removal of 9 bases from V and 6 bases from J, the junction contained 12 bases not matched to a gene. This CDR3 contains 14 residues. CDR1 and CDR2 from the germline V gene are LNHDA and SQIVND (reference sequence). The CDR3 DNA reads TGTGCCAGCCGCGACAGGGCTGCTTGGGATACGCAGTATTTT. Its translation is CASRDRAAWDTQYF.

CDR3 sequence: CASSQRTGKYGQPQHF. CDR3 nucleotides: TGCGCCAGCAGTCAACGGACAGGGAAGTACGGTCAGCCCCAGCATTTT. This sequence joins TRBV23-1 and TRBJ1-5; 8 nucleotides agree with TRBD1. TRBV23-1 is marked as an open reading frame, function uncertain. Trimming cost V 2 bases and J 6 bases; bases outside gene matches: 9. The CDR3 has 16 residues.

The chain uses TRBV5-1 and TRBJ1-1; TRBD1 is a possible D gene (6 bases). The CDR3 has 17 amino acids. The V end was cut by 2 bases, the J end by 0 bases, with 17 bases between. Germline V CDR1 and CDR2: SGHRS, YFSETQ. In DNA form, the CDR3 reads TGCGCCAGCAGCTTAATGTTAAGGGGGACCGTGAACACTGAAGCTTTCTTT. This sequence encodes CASSLMLRGTVNTEAFF. Full variable domain (missing parts from reference TRBV5-1 and TRBJ1-1): KAGVTQTPRYLIKTRGQQVTLSCSPISGHRSVSWYQQTPGQGLQFLFEYFSETQRNKGNFPGRFSGRQFSNSRSEMNVSTLELGDSALYLCASSLMLRGTVNTEAFFGQGTRLTVV.

The chain recombines TRBV29-1 with TRBJ1-1; tentative D call: TRBD1 (6 bases). V lost 6 bases, J lost 1 base, and 6 bases lay in between. Per germline, CDR1 SQVTM and CDR2 ANQGSEA. This CDR3 is built from 11 residues. This chain's CDR3 is CSVDRNTEAFF. Here the CDR3 DNA reads TGCAGCGTGGACAGGAACACTGAAGCTTTCTTT.

The chain employs TRBV2 and TRBJ1-3; D is unclear. Germline V gene data show CDR1 as SNHLY and CDR2 as FYNNEI. The V gene lost 3 bases and the J gene lost 4 bases, with 10 bases spanning the gap. CDR3 length: 14 residues. The CDR3 sequence: CASSDGRLGNTIYF. As DNA, the CDR3 is TGTGCCAGCAGTGATGGCAGACTAGGAAACACCATATATTTT. Filled out from reference TRBV2 and TRBJ1-3, the complete variable domain reads EPEVTQTPSHQVTQMGQEVILRCVPISNHLYFYWYRQILGQKVEFLVSFYNNEISEKSEIFDDQFSVERPDGSNFTLKIRSTKLEDSAMYFCASSDGRLGNTIYFGEGSWLTVV.

The V and J genes are TRBV7-8 and TRBJ2-1; 8 bases fit TRBD2. Per the germline V gene, CDR1 is SGHVS and CDR2 is FQNEAQ. There are 16 residues in the CDR3. V was clipped by 2 bases and J by 6 bases; unmatched bases: 9. CDR3 nucleotides: TGTGCCAGCAGCTTAAAACAGCGGGAGAGGCGCAATGAGCAGTTCTTC. It specifies CASSLKQRERRNEQFF. Combining the CDR3 with reference TRBV7-8 and TRBJ2-1 gives the whole variable domain GAGVSQSPRYKVAKRGQDVALRCDPISGHVSLFWYQQALGQGPEFLTYFQNEAQLDKSGLPSDRFFAERPEGSVSTLKIQRTQQEDSAVYLCASSLKQRERRNEQFFGPGTRLTVL.

Concerning this clonotype: The junction departs from germline at one end; a sequencing error may be responsible. The chain employs TRBV5-1 and TRBJ2-1; 8 positions match TRBD2. CDR3 length: 15 amino acids. CDR1 and CDR2 from the germline V gene are SGHRS and YFSETQ. The DNA of the CDR3 is TGCACCAGCAATCCACTAGCGGCTACTTACAATGAGCAGTTCTTC. Protein product: CTSNPLAATYNEQFF.

V usage is TRBV12-3 or TRBV12-4 and J usage is TRBJ2-2; TRBD2 might be the D (6 bases). V dropped 2 bases and J dropped 8 bases, with 9 bases sitting between them. CDR3 length: 13 amino acids. CDR3 sequence (DNA): TGTGCCAGCAGTTTAACGGCGGGGGGGGAGCTGTTTTTT. It translates to CASSLTAGGELFF.

The chain carries TRBV29-1 and TRBJ1-5, with TRBD1 identical over 7 bases. J lost 0 bases, V lost 6 bases, and 8 bases had no gene match. Per germline, CDR1 SQVTM and CDR2 ANQGSEA. The CDR3 spans 15 residues. In DNA form, the CDR3 reads TGCAGCGTGGGGGACAGTGGTTATAGCAATCAGCCCCAGCATTTT. Protein product: CSVGDSGYSNQPQHF.

This clonotype was recorded a few times. CDR3 sequence reads: CASSGWLGAGRDEQYF. For the CDR3, the DNA is TGCGCCAGCAGCGGTTGGTTGGGGGCGGGGCGGGACGAGCAGTACTTC. This chain links TRBV4-3 with TRBJ2-7, with D perhaps assigned TRBD1 or TRBD2 (6 bases each). The V end lost 5 bases, the J end lost 5 bases, and 22 bases lay between the germline ends. The germline V gene has CDR1 LGHNA and CDR2 YSLEER. The CDR3 spans 16 residues.

The chain is built from TRBV9 and TRBJ1-3; the D gene is possibly TRBD1 (5 bases). V dropped 0 bases and J dropped 2 bases, with 12 bases sitting between them. Germline-derived CDR1 and CDR2 are SGDLS and YYNGEE. The CDR3 is made up of 16 amino acids. DNA for the CDR3: TGTGCCAGCAGCGTAGCGGGACGGACGGCTGGAAACACCATATATTTT. It encodes CASSVAGRTAGNTIYF.

V is TRBV7-3 and J is TRBJ1-2; D is unresolved. Between the trimmed V and J ends, which lost 4 bases and 4 bases, there was a span of 10 bases. Germline V gene data show CDR1 as SGHTA and CDR2 as FQGTGA. The CDR3 consists of 13 residues. This CDR3 reads CASSSTHIYGYTF. CDR3 DNA: TGTGCCAGCAGCTCTACACACATCTATGGCTACACCTTC. Looking up the rest from reference TRBV7-3 and TRBJ1-2 gives the full variable domain: GAGVSQTPSNKVTEKGKYVELRCDPISGHTALYWYRQSLGQGPEFLIYFQGTGAADDSGLPNDRFFAVRPEGSVSTLKIQRTERGDSAVYLCASSSTHIYGYTFGSGTRLTVV.

The CDR3, as DNA: TGCGCCAGCAGCCAAGACGTCAGTGATTATAGCAATCAGCCCCAGCATTTT. Encoded protein: CASSQDVSDYSNQPQHF. This sequence joins TRBV4-3 and TRBJ1-5; no definite D call. Germline assignment: CDR1 LGHNA and CDR2 YSLEER. V was trimmed by 0 bases and J by 0 bases, leaving 12 bases between them. The CDR3 totals 17 residues.

The chain employs TRBV10-3 and TRBJ2-7; TRBD1 is a possible D gene (6 bases). CDR1 ENHRY and CDR2 SYGVKD come from the germline V gene. The CDR3 has 13 amino acids. The V end lost 6 bases, the J end lost 2 bases, and 11 bases lay between the germline ends. CDR3 in DNA: TGTGCCATCAGAACAGGGACCCCCTACGAGCAGTACTTC. Translated, it gives CAIRTGTPYEQYF.

This rearrangement joins TRBV7-2 to TRBJ2-5; D is unresolved. Trimming shortened V by 3 bases and J by 1 base, and 3 bases separated the two germline ends. Germline V CDR1 and CDR2: SGHTA, FQGNSA. The CDR3 has 12 residues. CDR3 nucleotides: TGTGCCAGCAGCTTTTTCCAAGAGACCCAGTACTTC. Its translation: CASSFFQETQYF.

J is TRBJ1-2 and V is TRBV6-1; 8 bases align to TRBD1. CDR1 is MNHNS, CDR2 SASEGT, per germline. V lost 2 bases, J lost 6 bases, and 5 bases stayed unmatched. The CDR3 covers 14 residues. Here the CDR3 reads CASSERQGADGYTF. The CDR3 bases are TGTGCCAGCAGTGAACGTCAGGGGGCTGATGGCTACACCTTC.

The rearrangement uses TRBV6-2 or TRBV6-3 and TRBJ2-2, with 7 bases fitting TRBD1. This CDR3 has 18 amino acids. V shed 5 bases, J shed 0 bases, and the junction held 12 bases outside the gene matches. CDR1 is MNHEY, CDR2 SVGEGT, per germline. The CDR3, as DNA: TGTGCCAGCAGTCCTGATGGGACAGCTATAGCGAACACCGGGGAGCTGTTTTTT. As protein: CASSPDGTAIANTGELFF.

Only one count was recorded for this clonotype. The CDR3 region is CASSHRQGAGEQYF. CDR3 in DNA: TGCGCCAGCAGCCACAGGCAGGGCGCGGGTGAGCAGTACTTC. The chain carries TRBV4-3 and TRBJ2-7; D possibly matches TRBD1 or TRBD2 (5 bases each). Trimming pared 3 bases from V and 7 bases from J, leaving 16 bases between. This CDR3 is 14 amino acids long. The germline V gene encodes CDR1 LGHNA and CDR2 YSLEER.